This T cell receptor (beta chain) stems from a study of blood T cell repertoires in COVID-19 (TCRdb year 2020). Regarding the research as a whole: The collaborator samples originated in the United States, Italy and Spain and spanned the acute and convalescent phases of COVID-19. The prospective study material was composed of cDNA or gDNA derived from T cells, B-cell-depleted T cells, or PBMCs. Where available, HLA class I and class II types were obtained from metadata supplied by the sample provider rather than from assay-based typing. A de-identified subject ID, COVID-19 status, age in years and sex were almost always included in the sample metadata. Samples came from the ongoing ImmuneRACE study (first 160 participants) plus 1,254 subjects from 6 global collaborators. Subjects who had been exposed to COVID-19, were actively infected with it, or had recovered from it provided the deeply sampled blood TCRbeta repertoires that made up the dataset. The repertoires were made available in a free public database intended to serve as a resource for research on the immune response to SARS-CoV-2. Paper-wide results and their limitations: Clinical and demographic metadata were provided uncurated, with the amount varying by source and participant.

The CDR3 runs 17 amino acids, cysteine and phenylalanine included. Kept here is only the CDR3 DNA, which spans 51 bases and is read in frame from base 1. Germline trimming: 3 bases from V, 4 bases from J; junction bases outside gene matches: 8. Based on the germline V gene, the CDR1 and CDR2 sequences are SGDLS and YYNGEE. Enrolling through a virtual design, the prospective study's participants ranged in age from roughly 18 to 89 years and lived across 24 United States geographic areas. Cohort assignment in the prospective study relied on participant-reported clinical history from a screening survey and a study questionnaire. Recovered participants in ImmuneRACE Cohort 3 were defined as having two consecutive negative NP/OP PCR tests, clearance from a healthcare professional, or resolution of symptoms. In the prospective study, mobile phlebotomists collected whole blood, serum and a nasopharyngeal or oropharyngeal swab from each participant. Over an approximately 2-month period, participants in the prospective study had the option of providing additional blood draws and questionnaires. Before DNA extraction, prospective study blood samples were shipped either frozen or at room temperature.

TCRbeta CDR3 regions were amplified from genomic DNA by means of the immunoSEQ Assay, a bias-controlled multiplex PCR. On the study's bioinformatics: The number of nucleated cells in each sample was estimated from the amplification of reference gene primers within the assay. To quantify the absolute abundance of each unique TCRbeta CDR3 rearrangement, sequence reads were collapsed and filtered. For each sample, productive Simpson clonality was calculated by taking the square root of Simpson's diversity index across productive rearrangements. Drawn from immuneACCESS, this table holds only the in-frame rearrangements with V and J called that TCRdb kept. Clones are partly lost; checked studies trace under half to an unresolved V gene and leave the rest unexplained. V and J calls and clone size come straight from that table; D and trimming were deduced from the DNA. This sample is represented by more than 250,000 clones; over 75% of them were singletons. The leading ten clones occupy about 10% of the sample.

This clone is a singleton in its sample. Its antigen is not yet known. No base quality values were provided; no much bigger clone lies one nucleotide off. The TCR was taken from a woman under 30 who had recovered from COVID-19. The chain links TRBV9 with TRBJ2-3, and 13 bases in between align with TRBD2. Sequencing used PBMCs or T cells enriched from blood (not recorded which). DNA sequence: TGTGCCAGCAGCGGACGGACTAGCGGGAGTCTTCCAGATACGCAGTATTTT. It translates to CASSGRTSGSLPDTQYF.